The 32 T cell receptor beta chains below all came from one sample that was sequenced in a study of T-cell memory formation after mild COVID-19. MiXCR, applied by TCRdb to the 5' RACE reads, yields one record per CDR3 protein. The sample has about 100,000 distinct CDR3 sequences; approximately 14% are singletons. Sequencing used PBMCs or a T cell subset sorted from them (not recorded which). All receptors derive from a man aged 18 to 35 who had mild COVID-19 (a few samples of this study predate the infection). Cell type and time point are not known.

V is TRBV29-1 and J is TRBJ1-3; D might be TRBD1 (5 bases). Trimming pared 4 bases from V and 2 bases from J, leaving 12 bases between. CDR3 length equals 14 residues. Germline V lookup: CDR1 SQVTM, CDR2 ANQGSEA. In nucleotides, the CDR3 is TGCAGCGTTGTAGGGGAGGGAACTGGAAACACCATATATTTT. It translates to CSVVGEGTGNTIYF.

This clonotype was seen only a few times. CDR3 residues: CASSRAGANEQFF. The DNA of the CDR3 is TGCGCCAGCAGCCGAGCGGGAGCCAATGAGCAGTTCTTC. The rearrangement joins TRBV4-3 to TRBJ2-1; 8 bases match TRBD2. Germline loops: CDR1 LGHNA, CDR2 YSLEER. Trimming took 4 bases from V and 6 from J; bases not matched to a gene: 2. The CDR3 length is 13 residues.

The chain recombines TRBV12-3 or TRBV12-4 with TRBJ2-5; 8 positions agree with TRBD1. The ends lost 6 bases at V and 5 bases at J; junction bases unmatched: 11. The CDR3 contains 15 residues. CDR3 coding DNA: TGTGCCAGCAGGAACCGGGACAGGCGAGGGGAGACCCAGTACTTC. It is translated as CASRNRDRRGETQYF.

The chain is built from TRBV9 and TRBJ1-3; 9 nucleotides line up with TRBD1. The CDR3 is 13 residues long. Germline trimming cut 7 bases from V and 3 bases from J; bases unmatched to any gene: 2. Per germline, CDR1 SGDLS and CDR2 YYNGEE. The CDR3 DNA reads as TGTGCCAGCGACAGGGGGAATGGAAACACCATATATTTT. It codes for CASDRGNGNTIYF.

CDR3 region: CATLAQGGEQFF. The CDR3, as DNA: TGTGCCACACTAGCCCAGGGCGGGGAGCAGTTCTTC. The V call is TRBV2, the J call TRBJ2-1; maybe TRBD2 (6 bases). The V end was cut by 10 bases, the J end by 10 bases, with 17 bases between. This CDR3 has 12 amino acids. The germline gives CDR1 SNHLY, CDR2 FYNNEI. Using reference TRBV2 and TRBJ2-1 for the parts outside the CDR3, the full variable domain is EPEVTQTPSHQVTQMGQEVILRCVPISNHLYFYWYRQILGQKVEFLVSFYNNEISEKSEIFDDQFSVERPDGSNFTLKIRSTKLEDSAMYFCATLAQGGEQFFGPGTRLTVL.

In DNA, the CDR3 is TGTGCCAGCAGATTAACCGGGACAGGGTGGAATGAGCAGTTCTTC. Protein sequence: CASRLTGTGWNEQFF. The chain joins TRBV12-3 or TRBV12-4 to TRBJ2-1, with 9 bases lining up with TRBD1. This CDR3 has 15 residues. The V and J ends lost 6 bases and 7 bases, in that order; junction bases with no gene match: 10.

This clonotype was observed many times. The rearrangement links TRBV12-3 or TRBV12-4 to TRBJ1-2; D might be TRBD1 (5 bases). With 6 bases removed from V and 0 bases from J, the gap between germline ends came to 14 bases. CDR3 length equals 15 residues. The CDR3 protein is CASRPQTEANYGYTF. CDR3 bases: TGTGCCAGCAGGCCGCAGACAGAAGCTAACTATGGCTACACCTTC.

This clonotype came up a few times. The J gene is TRBJ2-3, the V gene TRBV11-2, with a tentative D call TRBD2 (6 bases). Trimming removed 5 bases at V and 2 bases at J, with 17 bases between. Germline V gene data show CDR1 as SGHAT and CDR2 as FQNNGV. The CDR3 length is 16 residues. The CDR3 coding sequence is TGTGCCAGCAGCCAGGAGGGCGACAGACTCACAGATACGCAGTATTTT. Protein: CASSQEGDRLTDTQYF.

This clonotype was recorded at least ten times. The V gene is TRBV21-1, the J gene TRBJ2-3; the D call in the table, TRBD1, was not verified against the DNA. TRBV21-1 is a pseudogene locus. There are 16 residues in the CDR3. Written as DNA, the CDR3 is TGTGCCAGCAGCACACGACAGGCGCCTAGAGGAGATACGCAGTATTTT. It translates to CASSTRQAPRGDTQYF.

This clonotype was counted at least ten times. The chain has TRBV4-1 and TRBJ1-1; no definite D call. In germline, CDR1 is MGHRA, CDR2 YSYEKL. The CDR3 has 13 amino acids. With 3 bases removed from V and 1 base from J, the gap between germline ends came to 6 bases. The CDR3 DNA is TGCGCCAGCAGCCACCACCAGAACACTGAAGCTTTCTTT. This codes for CASSHHQNTEAFF.

This clonotype was counted between two and nine times. V usage is TRBV11-2 and J usage is TRBJ2-1; D possibly uses TRBD1 or TRBD2 (5 bases each). CDR3 length: 12 amino acids. V shed 7 bases and J shed 10 bases, with 14 bases lying between them. CDR1 and CDR2 from the germline V gene are SGHAT and FQNNGV. The DNA for the CDR3 is TGTGCCAGCAATTATGGGGGTCAGGAGCAGTTCTTC. Translation: CASNYGGQEQFF.

This clonotype was detected only a few times. This sequence joins TRBV4-1 and TRBJ1-5; D is perhaps TRBD1 (6 bases). The length of the CDR3 is 16 residues. V shed 1 base and J shed 6 bases, with 16 bases lying between them. CDR1 is MGHRA, CDR2 YSYEKL, per germline. The CDR3 loop reads CASSQGEAGASQPQHF. The CDR3 DNA is TGCGCCAGCAGCCAAGGTGAAGCAGGGGCGAGTCAGCCCCAGCATTTT.

The V and J genes are TRBV6-2 or TRBV6-3 and TRBJ2-1; 9 bases align to TRBD2. V lost 6 bases and J lost 9; bases outside the gene matches: 12. Germline V gene data show CDR1 as MNHEY and CDR2 as SVGEGT. CDR3 length: 15 residues. CDR3 sequence reads: CASSLGAGGLSEQFF. The CDR3 region has the DNA TGTGCCAGCAGCCTCGGGGCGGGGGGGCTCAGTGAGCAGTTCTTC.

The chain carries TRBV12-3 or TRBV12-4 and TRBJ2-1; D may be TRBD1 or TRBD2 (6 bases each). The V end lost 6 bases, the J end lost 9 bases, and 21 bases lay between the germline ends. This CDR3 has 15 amino acids. The CDR3 here is CASSMGGHPHGEQFF. The DNA for the CDR3 is TGTGCCAGCAGCATGGGGGGCCATCCCCACGGTGAGCAGTTCTTC.

The V and J genes are TRBV5-1 and TRBJ2-5; 9 nucleotides line up with TRBD1. Germline CDR1 is SGHRS and CDR2 is YFSETQ. The CDR3 consists of 16 residues. Trimming cost V 4 bases and J 2 bases; bases outside gene matches: 9. CDR3 region: CASSVGGTGNQETQYF. Written as DNA, the CDR3 is TGCGCCAGCAGCGTGGGAGGGACAGGGAATCAAGAGACCCAGTACTTC.

This clonotype has at least ten counts. The rearrangement joins TRBV11-2 to TRBJ2-3, with 7 bases that match TRBD2. With V trimmed by 3 bases and J by 4 bases, 19 bases remained unmatched. The V gene's germline CDR1 is SGHAT and CDR2 FQNNGV. The CDR3 runs to 19 residues. The CDR3 is CASSLGERREPLAADTQYF. Here the CDR3 DNA reads TGTGCCAGCAGCTTGGGGGAACGGCGGGAGCCCCTAGCGGCAGATACGCAGTATTTT.

Ten or more counts support this clonotype. Written as DNA, the CDR3 is TGTGCCAGCAGCCCCTGGGCGGATACCTACAATGAGCAGTTCTTC. This encodes CASSPWADTYNEQFF. This rearrangement joins TRBV7-7 to TRBJ2-1; no firm D call. This CDR3 spans 15 amino acids. The V gene's germline CDR1 is SSHAT and CDR2 FNYEAQ (reference sequence). V was shortened by 5 bases and J by 2 bases, with 13 bases between the two germline ends.

CDR3 in DNA: TGTGCCAGCAGTTACCCGGGACAGTATAGCAATCAGCCCCAGCATTTT. This translates into CASSYPGQYSNQPQHF. J is TRBJ1-5 and V is TRBV6-2 or TRBV6-3, with TRBD1 identical over 7 bases. With 2 bases clipped from V and 0 bases from J, the junction kept 4 bases outside the gene matches. This CDR3 is 16 amino acids long. Germline lookup yields CDR1 MNHEY and CDR2 SVGEGT.

The rearrangement links TRBV7-8 to TRBJ1-5; TRBD1 might be the D (6 bases). Germline CDR1 and CDR2: SGHVS and FQNEAQ. Between the trimmed V and J ends, which lost 5 bases and 6 bases, there was a span of 14 bases. This CDR3 comprises 14 residues. In DNA, the CDR3 is TGTGCCAGCAGCCGTAAAGGGGGGGTTCAGCCCCAGCATTTT. Translating it yields CASSRKGGVQPQHF.

This clonotype was picked up many times. The CDR3 loop is CASSFPGEGWAIGTPLHF. CDR3 bases: TGTGCCAGCAGCTTCCCCGGTGAAGGGTGGGCTATAGGGACACCCCTCCACTTT. V is TRBV7-2 and J is TRBJ1-6; D gene ambiguous. This CDR3 spans 18 amino acids. CDR1 is SGHTA and CDR2 is FQGNSA in the germline V gene. V lost 3 bases and J lost 11, with 26 bases in between.

This clonotype was seen a few times. The chain combines TRBV5-1 with TRBJ2-3; the D is unclear. This CDR3 contains 15 residues. Trimming removed 4 bases at V and 2 bases at J, with 14 bases between. Germline loops: CDR1 SGHRS, CDR2 YFSETQ. CDR3: CASSIATSFTDTQYF. CDR3 DNA: TGCGCCAGCAGCATCGCGACCTCCTTCACAGATACGCAGTATTTT.

This clonotype has only a few counts. This chain uses TRBV6-5 with TRBJ2-1, with D perhaps matching TRBD2 (7 bases). Trimming cost V 2 bases and J 8 bases, with 10 bases left between them. The CDR3 sequence is 13 residues long. Germline V lookup: CDR1 MNHEY, CDR2 SVGAGI. CDR3 region: CASSYLGGHEQFF. CDR3 DNA sequence: TGTGCCAGCAGTTACCTGGGGGGGCATGAGCAGTTCTTC.

This clonotype was observed a few times. The chain links TRBV27 to TRBJ1-1; D might be TRBD1 (5 bases). The CDR3 has 15 residues. Germline V gene sequence: CDR1 MNHEY, CDR2 SMNVEV (reference sequence). V gave up 0 bases and J gave up 2 bases, with 10 bases separating them. The chain's CDR3 is CASSLSGPSNTEAFF. CDR3 DNA: TGTGCCAGCAGTTTATCGGGACCTTCTAACACTGAAGCTTTCTTT.

The J gene is TRBJ1-5, the V gene TRBV4-1; maybe TRBD1 (5 bases). The V end lost 0 bases, the J end lost 6 bases, and 15 bases lay between the germline ends. CDR3 length: 16 amino acids. In germline, CDR1 is MGHRA, CDR2 YSYEKL. The CDR3 nucleotides read TGCGCCAGCAGCCAAGATACGAGGGCAGGGACTCAGCCCCAGCATTTT. It yields the protein CASSQDTRAGTQPQHF.

In regard to this clonotype: This may arise from a read error, as a much more abundant clone is one base away. V and J are TRBV4-1 and TRBJ1-5, with D possibly TRBD1 on 6 matching bases. The CDR3 runs to 15 residues. The V gene lost 4 bases and the J gene lost 4 bases, with 14 bases spanning the gap. Germline V gene sequence: CDR1 MGHRA, CDR2 YSYEKL. Here the CDR3 reads CASSRGGGPNQPQHF. The CDR3 DNA sequence: TGCGCCAGCAGCCGCGGCGGGGGCCCTAATCAGCCCCAGCATTTT.

This clonotype was seen at least ten times. V gene TRBV5-6 combines with J gene TRBJ2-1; no clear D. Germline loops: CDR1 SGHDT, CDR2 YYEEEE. This CDR3 region has 15 residues. The V and J ends lost 1 base and 0 bases respectively, with 8 bases between them. CDR3 sequence: CASSLIQPSYNEQFF. CDR3 sequence (DNA): TGTGCCAGCAGCTTGATACAGCCCTCCTACAATGAGCAGTTCTTC.

At least ten counts were recorded for this clonotype. This sequence joins TRBV6-6 and TRBJ2-2; D is uncertain. Germline V gives CDR1 MNHNY, CDR2 SVGAGI (reference sequence). The V and J ends lost 4 bases and 5 bases respectively, with 8 bases between them. The CDR3 has 13 residues. The CDR3 reads CASSSYGTGELFF. DNA of the CDR3: TGTGCCAGCAGTTCCTATGGGACCGGGGAGCTGTTTTTT.

This clonotype has only a few counts. This chain links TRBV4-2 with TRBJ1-2; D may be TRBD1 (6 bases). V shed 0 bases and J shed 8 bases, with 13 bases lying between them. Germline loops: CDR1 LGHNA, CDR2 YNFKEQ. This CDR3 contains 14 residues. The CDR3 reads CASSQDLGARGYTF. In DNA, the CDR3 is TGTGCCAGCAGCCAAGATTTGGGGGCTCGGGGCTACACCTTC.

This chain joins TRBV5-6 and TRBJ1-1; D not resolved. Germline CDR1 and CDR2: SGHDT and YYEEEE. This CDR3 is built from 15 residues. Trimming shortened V by 1 base and J by 6 bases, and 16 bases separated the two germline ends. CDR3 DNA sequence: TGTGCCAGCAGCTTGATCCCGGGGAATGGGTCTGAAGCTTTCTTT. Amino acids: CASSLIPGNGSEAFF. Variable domain in full (rest from reference TRBV5-6 and TRBJ1-1): DAGVTQSPTHLIKTRGQQVTLRCSPKSGHDTVSWYQQALGQGPQFIFQYYEEEERQRGNFPDRFSGHQFPNYSSELNVNALLLGDSALYLCASSLIPGNGSEAFFGQGTRLTVV.

In its sample, this clonotype was seen many times. The genes are TRBV7-9 and TRBJ2-7, with D tentatively TRBD1 (5 bases). Germline V gene lookup returns CDR1 SEHNR and CDR2 FQNEAQ (reference sequence). The CDR3 consists of 14 residues. Trimming cost V 5 bases and J 3 bases, with 14 bases left between them. This CDR3 reads CASSPPNRLYEQYV. CDR3 bases: TGTGCCAGCAGCCCCCCCAACAGGCTCTACGAGCAGTACGTC.

This clonotype was seen at least ten times. The chain recombines TRBV29-1 with TRBJ2-1; TRBD1 might be the D (5 bases). The germline V gene encodes CDR1 SQVTM and CDR2 ANQGSEA. The CDR3 runs 14 residues. V dropped 3 bases and J dropped 0 bases, with 9 bases sitting between them. CDR3 DNA: TGCAGCGTTGAGGGCAGGGCCTCCTACAATGAGCAGTTCTTC. Translation: CSVEGRASYNEQFF.

This clonotype has a handful of counts. The chain recombines TRBV7-9 with TRBJ2-5; possibly TRBD1 for D (5 bases). Trimming removed 0 bases from V and 1 base from J, with 9 bases in between. From germline, CDR1 is SEHNR and CDR2 FQNEAQ (reference sequence). This CDR3 has 15 amino acids. The CDR3 loop reads CASSLAGQGQETQYF. The CDR3 region has the DNA TGTGCCAGCAGCTTAGCAGGGCAGGGCCAAGAGACCCAGTACTTC.